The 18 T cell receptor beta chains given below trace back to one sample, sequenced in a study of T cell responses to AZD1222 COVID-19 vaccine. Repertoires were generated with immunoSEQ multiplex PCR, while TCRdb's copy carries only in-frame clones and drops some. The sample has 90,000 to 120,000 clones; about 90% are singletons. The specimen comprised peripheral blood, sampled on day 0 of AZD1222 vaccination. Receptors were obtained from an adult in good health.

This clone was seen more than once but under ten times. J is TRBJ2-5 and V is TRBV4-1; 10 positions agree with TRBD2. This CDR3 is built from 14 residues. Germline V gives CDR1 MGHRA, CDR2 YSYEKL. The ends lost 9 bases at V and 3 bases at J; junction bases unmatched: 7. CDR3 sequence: CASRNLAGEETQYF. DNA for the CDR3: TGCGCCAGTCGCAATCTAGCGGGAGAAGAGACCCAGTACTTC.

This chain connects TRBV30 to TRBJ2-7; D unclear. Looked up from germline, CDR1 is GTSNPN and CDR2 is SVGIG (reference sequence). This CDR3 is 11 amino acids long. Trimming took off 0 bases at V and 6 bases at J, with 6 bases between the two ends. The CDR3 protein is CAWSVSREQYF. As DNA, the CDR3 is TGTGCCTGGAGTGTCTCACGCGAGCAGTACTTC.

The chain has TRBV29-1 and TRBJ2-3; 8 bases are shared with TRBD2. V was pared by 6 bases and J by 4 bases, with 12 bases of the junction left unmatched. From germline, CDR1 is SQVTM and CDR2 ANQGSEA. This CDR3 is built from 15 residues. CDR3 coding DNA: TGCAGCGTCCGCGGAGGGCGGGAGGATGCAGATACGCAGTATTTT. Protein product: CSVRGGREDADTQYF.

DNA of the CDR3: TGTGCCAGCAGCCGGAGTTGGGAAGAGACCCAGTACTTC. Its translation: CASSRSWEETQYF. J is TRBJ2-5 and V is TRBV7-2; D gene unclear. The V end lost 5 bases, the J end lost 3 bases, and 10 bases lay between the germline ends. This CDR3 comprises 13 residues. Germline loops: CDR1 SGHTA, CDR2 FQGNSA. The whole variable domain, filled in from reference TRBV7-2 and TRBJ2-5, reads GAGVSQSPSNKVTEKGKDVELRCDPISGHTALYWYRQSLGQGLEFLIYFQGNSAPDKSGLPSDRFSAERTGGSVSTLTIQRTQQEDSAVYLCASSRSWEETQYFGPGTRLLVL.

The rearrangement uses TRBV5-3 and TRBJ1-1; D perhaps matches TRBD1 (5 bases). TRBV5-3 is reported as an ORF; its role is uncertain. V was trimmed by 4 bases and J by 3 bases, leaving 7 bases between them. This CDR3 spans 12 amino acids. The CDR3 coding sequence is TGTGCCAGAAGCGTACAGGACACTGAAGCTTTCTTT. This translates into CARSVQDTEAFF.

The chain's CDR3 is CASSTGLATEQFF. The CDR3 coding sequence is TGTGCCAGCAGTACGGGACTAGCGACTGAGCAGTTCTTC. V usage is TRBV6-2 or TRBV6-3 and J usage is TRBJ2-1; TRBD2 matches at 10 bases. V was clipped by 5 bases and J by 9 bases; unmatched bases: 4. There are 13 residues in the CDR3. Germline CDR1 and CDR2: MNHEY and SVGEGT.

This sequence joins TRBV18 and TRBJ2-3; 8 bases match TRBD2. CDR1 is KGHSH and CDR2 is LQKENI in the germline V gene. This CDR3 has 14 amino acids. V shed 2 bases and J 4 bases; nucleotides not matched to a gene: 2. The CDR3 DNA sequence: TGTGCCAGCTCACCAAGTAGCGGGGCAGATACGCAGTATTTT. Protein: CASSPSSGADTQYF.

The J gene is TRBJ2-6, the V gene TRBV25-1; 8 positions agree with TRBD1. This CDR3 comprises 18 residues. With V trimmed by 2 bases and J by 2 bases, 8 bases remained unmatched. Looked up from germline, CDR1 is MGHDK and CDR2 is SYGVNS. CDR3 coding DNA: TGTGCCAGCAGTGAAGTACAGGGGGTCCTGCCTGGGGCCAACGTCCTGACTTTC. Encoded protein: CASSEVQGVLPGANVLTF.

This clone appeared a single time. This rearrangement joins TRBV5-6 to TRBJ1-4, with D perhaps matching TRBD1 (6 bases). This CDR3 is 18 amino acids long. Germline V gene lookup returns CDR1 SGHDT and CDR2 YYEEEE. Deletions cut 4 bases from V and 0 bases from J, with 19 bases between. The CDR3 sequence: CASSETGSSVATNEKLFF. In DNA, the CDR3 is TGTGCCAGCAGCGAAACAGGGTCCTCTGTTGCAACTAATGAAAAACTGTTTTTT.

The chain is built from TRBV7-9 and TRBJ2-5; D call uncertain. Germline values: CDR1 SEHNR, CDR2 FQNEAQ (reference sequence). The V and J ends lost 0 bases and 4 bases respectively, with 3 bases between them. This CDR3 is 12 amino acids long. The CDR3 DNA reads TGTGCCAGCAGCTTAGCCGGAGAGACCCAGTACTTC. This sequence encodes CASSLAGETQYF.

The CDR3 sequence is CASSEGLAGDYNEQFF. DNA for the CDR3: TGTGCCAGCAGTGAGGGGCTAGCGGGGGATTACAATGAGCAGTTCTTC. The J gene is TRBJ2-1, the V gene TRBV2; 10 nucleotides match TRBD2. V lost 3 bases and J lost 4; bases outside the gene matches: 6. The CDR3 loop spans 16 amino acids. CDR1 and CDR2 (germline): SNHLY, FYNNEI.

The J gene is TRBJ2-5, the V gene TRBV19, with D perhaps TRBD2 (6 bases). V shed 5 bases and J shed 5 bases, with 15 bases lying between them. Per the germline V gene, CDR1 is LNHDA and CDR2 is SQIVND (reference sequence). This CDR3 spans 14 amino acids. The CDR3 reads CASSRRMAGETQYF. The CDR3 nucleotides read TGTGCCAGTAGTCGACGGATGGCGGGGGAGACCCAGTACTTC.

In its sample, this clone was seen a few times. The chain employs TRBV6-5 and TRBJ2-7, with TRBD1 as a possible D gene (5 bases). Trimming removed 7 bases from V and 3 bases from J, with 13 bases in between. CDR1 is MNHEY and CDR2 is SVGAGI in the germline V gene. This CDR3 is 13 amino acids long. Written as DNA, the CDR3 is TGTGCCAGCATAAGAAAAGGGGTCTACGAGCAGTACTTC. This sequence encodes CASIRKGVYEQYF.

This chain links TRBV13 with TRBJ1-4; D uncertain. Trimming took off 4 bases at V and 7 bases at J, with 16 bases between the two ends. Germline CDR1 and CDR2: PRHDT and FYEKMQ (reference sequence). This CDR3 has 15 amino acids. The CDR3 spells CASSWKGGRGEKLFF. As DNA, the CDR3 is TGTGCCAGCAGCTGGAAGGGAGGGCGGGGTGAAAAACTGTTTTTT. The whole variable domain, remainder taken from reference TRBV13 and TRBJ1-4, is AAGVIQSPRHLIKEKRETATLKCYPIPRHDTVYWYQQGPGQDPQFLISFYEKMQSDKGSIPDRFSAQQFSDYHSELNMSSLELGDSALYFCASSWKGGRGEKLFFGSGTQLSVL.

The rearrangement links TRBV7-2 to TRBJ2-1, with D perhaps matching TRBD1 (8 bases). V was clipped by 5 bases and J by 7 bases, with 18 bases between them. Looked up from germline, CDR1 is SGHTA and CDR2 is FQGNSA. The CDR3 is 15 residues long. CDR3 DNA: TGTGCCAGCAGCACCCACAGGGGGGGTGGGAATGAGCAGTTCTTC. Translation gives CASSTHRGGGNEQFF.

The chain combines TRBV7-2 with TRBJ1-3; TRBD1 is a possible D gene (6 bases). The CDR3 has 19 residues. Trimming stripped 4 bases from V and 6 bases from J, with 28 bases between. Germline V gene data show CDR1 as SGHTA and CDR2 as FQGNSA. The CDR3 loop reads CASSSRVGQFSRVENTIYF. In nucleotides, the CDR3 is TGTGCCAGCAGCTCGAGGGTTGGACAGTTTTCTCGCGTTGAAAACACCATATATTTT.

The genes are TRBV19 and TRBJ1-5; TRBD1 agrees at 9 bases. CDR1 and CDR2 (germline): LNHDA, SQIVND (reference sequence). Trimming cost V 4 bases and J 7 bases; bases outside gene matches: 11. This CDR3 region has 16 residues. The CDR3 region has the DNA TGTGCCAGTAGTAAGGCTCGTTGGACAGGGGACCAGCCCCAGCATTTT. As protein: CASSKARWTGDQPQHF.

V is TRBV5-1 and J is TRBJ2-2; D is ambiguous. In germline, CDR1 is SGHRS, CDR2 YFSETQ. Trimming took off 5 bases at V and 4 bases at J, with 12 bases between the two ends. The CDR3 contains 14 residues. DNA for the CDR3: TGCGCCAGCAGGCCCACTCCTCTCACCGGGGAGCTGTTTTTT. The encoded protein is CASRPTPLTGELFF.